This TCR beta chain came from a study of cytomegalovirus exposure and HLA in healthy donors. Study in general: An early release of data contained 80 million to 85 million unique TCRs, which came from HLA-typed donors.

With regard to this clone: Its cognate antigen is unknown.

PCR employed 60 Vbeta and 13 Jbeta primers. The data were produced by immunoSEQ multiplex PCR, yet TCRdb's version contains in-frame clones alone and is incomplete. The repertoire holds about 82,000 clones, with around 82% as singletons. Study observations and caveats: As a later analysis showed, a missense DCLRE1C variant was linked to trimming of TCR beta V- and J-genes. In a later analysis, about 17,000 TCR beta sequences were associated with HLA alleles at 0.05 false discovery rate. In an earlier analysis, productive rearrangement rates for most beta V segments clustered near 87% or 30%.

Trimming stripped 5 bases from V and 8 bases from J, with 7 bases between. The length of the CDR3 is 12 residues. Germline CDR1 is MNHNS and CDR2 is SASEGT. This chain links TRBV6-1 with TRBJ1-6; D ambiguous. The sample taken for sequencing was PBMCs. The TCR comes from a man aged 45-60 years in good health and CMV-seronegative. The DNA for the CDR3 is TGTGCCAGCAGTTCGACATATTCACCCCTCCACTTT. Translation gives CASSSTYSPLHF.